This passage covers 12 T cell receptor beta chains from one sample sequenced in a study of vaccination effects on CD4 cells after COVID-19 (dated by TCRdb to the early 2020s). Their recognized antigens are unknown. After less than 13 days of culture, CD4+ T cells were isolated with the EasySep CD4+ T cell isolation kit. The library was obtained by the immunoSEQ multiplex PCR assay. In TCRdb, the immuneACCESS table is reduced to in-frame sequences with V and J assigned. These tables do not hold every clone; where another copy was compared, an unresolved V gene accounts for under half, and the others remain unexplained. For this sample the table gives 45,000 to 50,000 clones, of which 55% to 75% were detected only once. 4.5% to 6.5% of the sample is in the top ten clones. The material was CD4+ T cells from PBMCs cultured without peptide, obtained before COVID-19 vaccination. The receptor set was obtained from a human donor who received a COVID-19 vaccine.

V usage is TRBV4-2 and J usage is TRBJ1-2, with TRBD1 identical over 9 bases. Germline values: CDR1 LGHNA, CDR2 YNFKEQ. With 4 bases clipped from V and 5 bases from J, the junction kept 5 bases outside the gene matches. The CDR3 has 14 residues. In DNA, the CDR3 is TGTGCCAGCAGCCGAACCGGGACAGGGTATGGCTACACCTTC. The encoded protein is CASSRTGTGYGYTF.

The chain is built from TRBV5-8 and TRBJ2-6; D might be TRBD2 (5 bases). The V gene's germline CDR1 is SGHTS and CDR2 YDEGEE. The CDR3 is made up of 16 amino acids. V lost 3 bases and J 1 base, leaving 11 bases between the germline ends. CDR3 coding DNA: TGTGCCAGCAGCTCGGGCGGAGGATCTGGGGCCAACGTCCTGACTTTC. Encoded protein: CASSSGGGSGANVLTF.

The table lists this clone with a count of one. The CDR3 protein is CASRPGQRNTEAFF. DNA for the CDR3: TGTGCCAGCAGACCGGGACAGCGGAACACTGAAGCTTTCTTT. The rearrangement joins TRBV6-5 to TRBJ1-1, with 7 bases identical to TRBD1. The trim removed 6 bases at V and 1 base at J, leaving 5 bases unmatched. This CDR3 is built from 14 residues. Per germline, CDR1 MNHEY and CDR2 SVGAGI.

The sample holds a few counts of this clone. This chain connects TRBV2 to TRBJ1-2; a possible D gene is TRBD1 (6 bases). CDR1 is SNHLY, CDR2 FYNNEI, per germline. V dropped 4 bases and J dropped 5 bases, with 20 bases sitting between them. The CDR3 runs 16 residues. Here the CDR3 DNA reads TGTGCCAGCAGTGGGCCGGTTTCGCGGACAGAGTATGGCTACACCTTC. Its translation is CASSGPVSRTEYGYTF.

The CDR3 sequence is CAISTPGQGNTEAFF. The CDR3 nucleotides read TGTGCCATCAGTACCCCGGGACAGGGGAACACTGAAGCTTTCTTT. The chain joins TRBV10-3 to TRBJ1-1; the match to TRBD1 covers 9 bases. The V segment lost 5 bases and the J segment 1 base; nucleotides outside the gene matches: 5. Germline CDR1 and CDR2: ENHRY and SYGVKD. This CDR3 comprises 15 residues.

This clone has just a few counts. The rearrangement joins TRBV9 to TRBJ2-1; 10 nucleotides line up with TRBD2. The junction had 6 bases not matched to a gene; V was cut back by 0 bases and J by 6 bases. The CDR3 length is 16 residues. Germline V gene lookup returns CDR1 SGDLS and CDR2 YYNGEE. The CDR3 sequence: CASSVGGTSVINEQFF. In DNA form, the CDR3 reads TGTGCCAGCAGCGTAGGAGGGACTAGCGTTATCAATGAGCAGTTCTTC. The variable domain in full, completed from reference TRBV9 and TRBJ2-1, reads DSGVTQTPKHLITATGQRVTLRCSPRSGDLSVYWYQQSLDQGLQFLIQYYNGEERAKGNILERFSAQQFPDLHSELNLSSLELGDSALYFCASSVGGTSVINEQFFGPGTRLTVL.

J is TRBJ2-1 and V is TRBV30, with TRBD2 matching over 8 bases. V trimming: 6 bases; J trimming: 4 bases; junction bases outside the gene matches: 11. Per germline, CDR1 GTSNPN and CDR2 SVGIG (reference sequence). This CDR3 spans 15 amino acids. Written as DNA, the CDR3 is TGTGCCTGCCAAACAGGGACTAGAGAATACAATGAGCAGTTCTTC. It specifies CACQTGTREYNEQFF. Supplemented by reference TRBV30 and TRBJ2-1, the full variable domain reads SQTIHQWPATLVQPVGSPLSLECTVEGTSNPNLYWYRQAAGRGLQLLFYSVGIGQISSEVPQNLSASRPQDRQFILSSKKLLLSDSGFYLCACQTGTREYNEQFFGPGTRLTVL.

CDR3 sequence reads: CASSLRASYEQYF. CDR3 DNA: TGTGCCAGCAGTTTACGGGCTAGCTACGAGCAGTACTTC. The V and J genes are TRBV27 and TRBJ2-7; no clear D gene. The V end lost 2 bases, the J end lost 3 bases, and 8 bases lay between the germline ends. The germline V gene has CDR1 MNHEY and CDR2 SMNVEV (reference sequence). This CDR3 is built from 13 residues.

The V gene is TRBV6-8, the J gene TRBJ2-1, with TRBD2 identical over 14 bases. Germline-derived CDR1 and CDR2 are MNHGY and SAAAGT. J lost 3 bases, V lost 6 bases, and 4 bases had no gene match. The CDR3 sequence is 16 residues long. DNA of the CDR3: TGTGCCAGCAGGCGGACTAGCGGGAGGAGCTACAATGAGCAGTTCTTC. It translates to CASRRTSGRSYNEQFF.

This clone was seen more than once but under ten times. In nucleotides, the CDR3 is TGTGCCTGGCTTCGGAGGGATGGCTACACCTTC. This encodes CAWLRRDGYTF. The gene calls are TRBV30 and TRBJ1-2; no clear D gene. This CDR3 spans 11 amino acids. Germline V CDR1 and CDR2: GTSNPN, SVGIG (reference sequence). Trimming left V 5 bases short and J 6 bases short, with 10 bases between. The whole variable domain, filled in from reference TRBV30 and TRBJ1-2, reads SQTIHQWPATLVQPVGSPLSLECTVEGTSNPNLYWYRQAAGRGLQLLFYSVGIGQISSEVPQNLSASRPQDRQFILSSKKLLLSDSGFYLCAWLRRDGYTFGSGTRLTVV.

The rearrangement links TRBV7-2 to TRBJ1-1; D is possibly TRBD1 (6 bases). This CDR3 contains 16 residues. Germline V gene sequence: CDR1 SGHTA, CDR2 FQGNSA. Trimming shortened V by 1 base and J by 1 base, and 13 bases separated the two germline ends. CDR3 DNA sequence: TGTGCCAGCAGCTTAGTAGGGGCAGGGGCGAACACTGAAGCTTTCTTT. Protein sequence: CASSLVGAGANTEAFF.

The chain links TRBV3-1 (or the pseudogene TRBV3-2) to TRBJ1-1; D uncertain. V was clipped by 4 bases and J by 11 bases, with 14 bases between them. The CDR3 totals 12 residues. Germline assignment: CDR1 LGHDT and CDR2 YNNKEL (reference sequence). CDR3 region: CASSRAGGVAFF. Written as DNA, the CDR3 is TGTGCCAGCAGCCGAGCCGGTGGAGTTGCTTTCTTT.